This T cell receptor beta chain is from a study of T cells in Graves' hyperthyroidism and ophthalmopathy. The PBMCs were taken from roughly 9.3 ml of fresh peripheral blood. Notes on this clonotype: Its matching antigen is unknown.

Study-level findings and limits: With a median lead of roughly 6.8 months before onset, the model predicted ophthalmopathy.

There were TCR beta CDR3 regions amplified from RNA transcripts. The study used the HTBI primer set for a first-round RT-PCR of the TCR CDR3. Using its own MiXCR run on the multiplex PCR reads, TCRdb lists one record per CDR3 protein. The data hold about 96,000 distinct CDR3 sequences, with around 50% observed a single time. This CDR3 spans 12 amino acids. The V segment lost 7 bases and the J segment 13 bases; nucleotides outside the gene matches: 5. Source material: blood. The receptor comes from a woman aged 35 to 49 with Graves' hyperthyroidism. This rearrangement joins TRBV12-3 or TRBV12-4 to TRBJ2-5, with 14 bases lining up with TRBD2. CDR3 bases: TGTGCCAGCACCATGACTAGCGGGAGGGGGTACTTC. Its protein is CASTMTSGRGYF.